This T cell receptor beta chain was profiled in a study of T cell responses to AZD1222 COVID-19 vaccine. Study-level information: Pooling was applied to second doses at about 4 or about 12 weeks. Study-level results: Nearly half of spike-specific TCRs reportedly target variant regions that are unmutated in the B.1.351 and B.1.1.7 variants. Spike was spanned by vaccine-associated CD4 TCRs, which were dominant at 160-218 and 743-854.

Some clones are missing from TCRdb's copy, which holds only in-frame ones; the method was immunoSEQ multiplex PCR. The repertoire has about 140,000 clones, just over 85% of them found once; the top ten carry around 3.5%. With respect to this clone: Antigen unknown.

The CDR3 extends over 13 amino acids. Germline CDR1 is LNHDA and CDR2 is SQIVND (reference sequence). Trimming removed 5 bases from V and 4 bases from J, with 10 bases in between. The TCR was taken from an adult in good health. The material sequenced was peripheral blood, taken on day 0 of AZD1222 vaccination. The chain links TRBV19 to TRBJ2-3, with D perhaps matching TRBD1 (5 bases). The DNA of the CDR3 is TGTGCCAGTAGTCCCCAGGGTCCAGATACGCAGTATTTT. Translation gives CASSPQGPDTQYF.